One and the same sample provided the 21 T cell receptor beta chains below, sequenced in a study of regulatory T cells in long-lasting Graves disease. Time point of the sample: newly diagnosed GD, antithyroid drugs for less than 3 months. PBMCs were the source of the RNA used for TCR sequencing. Combining iRepertoire HTBI primers with Arm-PCR of CDR3 regions, the authors built TCR beta libraries. MiXCR, run by TCRdb on the multiplex PCR reads, gives a single entry per CDR3 protein. The table records about 200,000 distinct CDR3 sequences, around 20% of them present only once. In addition, the sample was reused for a study of T cells in Graves' hyperthyroidism and ophthalmopathy.

This material consisted of peripheral blood mononuclear cells (PBMCs), taken at new diagnosis, from a patient treated with antithyroid drugs. Receptor source: a woman aged 25 to 39 with Graves disease.

This clonotype has at least ten counts. This chain links TRBV28 with TRBJ2-5; D is ambiguous. The V gene lost 3 bases and the J gene lost 0 bases, with 5 bases spanning the gap. Germline-derived CDR1 and CDR2 are MDHEN and SYDVKM. CDR3 length: 13 amino acids. CDR3 coding DNA: TGTGCCAGCAGTTTGAGGTACCAAGAGACCCAGTACTTC. Translating gives CASSLRYQETQYF.

This clonotype was detected many times. The V and J genes are TRBV11-2 and TRBJ2-3; TRBD1 matches at 10 bases. The CDR3 runs 15 residues. The V segment lost 4 bases and the J segment 0 bases; nucleotides outside the gene matches: 1. Germline CDR1 reads SGHAT; CDR2 reads FQNNGV. This chain's CDR3 is CASSSDRGSTDTQYF. Here the CDR3 DNA reads TGTGCCAGCAGCTCGGACAGGGGGAGCACAGATACGCAGTATTTT.

This clonotype was detected only a few times. J is TRBJ1-1 and V is TRBV18; D might be TRBD1 (5 bases). Germline V gene lookup returns CDR1 KGHSH and CDR2 LQKENI. The CDR3 covers 14 residues. With 4 bases removed from V and 0 bases from J, the gap between germline ends came to 9 bases. The CDR3 here is CASSQGRVNTEAFF. The CDR3 coding sequence is TGTGCCAGCTCACAGGGGCGCGTGAACACTGAAGCTTTCTTT.

This clonotype was recorded many times. The chain has TRBV2 and TRBJ1-5; no clear D gene. Between the trimmed V and J ends, which lost 5 bases and 0 bases, there was a span of 11 bases. The CDR3 has 15 residues. Germline V CDR1 and CDR2: SNHLY, FYNNEI. CDR3 sequence reads: CASSKRDHSNQPQHF. CDR3 in DNA: TGTGCCAGCAGTAAGAGGGATCATAGCAATCAGCCCCAGCATTTT.

Comments on this clonotype: This could be a read error, since a much larger clone is one nucleotide away. The V and J genes are TRBV6-5 and TRBJ1-1, with 10 bases aligning to TRBD1. Unmatched junction bases numbered 5, after V lost 4 bases and J lost 6 bases. The CDR3 sequence is 14 residues long. Germline values: CDR1 MNHEY, CDR2 SVGAGI. The CDR3 DNA is TGTGCCAGCAGTTCCGGGACAGGGGTTTCTGAAGCTTTCTTT. Its translation is CASSSGTGVSEAFF.

The chain is built from TRBV6-2 or TRBV6-3 and TRBJ2-7; D remains ambiguous. The V end was cut by 6 bases, the J end by 1 base, with 13 bases between. The CDR3 is made up of 14 amino acids. Germline assignment: CDR1 MNHEY and CDR2 SVGEGT. The CDR3, as DNA: TGTGCCAGCAGCCACCCGGACGGATCCTACGAGCAGTACTTC. Translating it yields CASSHPDGSYEQYF.

This clonotype was observed many times. The rearrangement uses TRBV10-3 and TRBJ1-5, with 9 bases lining up with TRBD1. This CDR3 region has 14 residues. Germline V gene sequence: CDR1 ENHRY, CDR2 SYGVKD. V was clipped by 3 bases and J by 6 bases; unmatched bases: 3. The CDR3 nucleotides read TGTGCCATCAGTGAACAGGGGGCGAGTCAGCCCCAGCATTTT. Residues: CAISEQGASQPQHF.

This clonotype came up many times. The CDR3 sequence: CASSLGDPYLYEQYF. The DNA for the CDR3 is TGTGCCAGCAGCTTGGGGGATCCGTACCTATACGAGCAGTACTTC. This chain connects TRBV5-5 to TRBJ2-7; D is unresolved. The CDR3 runs 15 residues. Germline V gene sequence: CDR1 SGHKS, CDR2 YYEKEE (reference sequence). The germline V and J ends were trimmed by 0 bases and 4 bases, with 14 bases remaining between them.

The chain recombines TRBV11-3 with TRBJ2-1; D possibly corresponds to TRBD1 (5 bases). The CDR3 sequence is 16 residues long. The V gene lost 4 bases and the J gene lost 0 bases, with 13 bases spanning the gap. Germline V lookup: CDR1 SGHNT, CDR2 YENEEA. The DNA of the CDR3 is TGTGCCAGCAGCTCCAGGGATCTTGGCTCCTACAATGAGCAGTTCTTC. This codes for CASSSRDLGSYNEQFF. Full variable domain (remainder filled in from reference TRBV11-3 and TRBJ2-1): EAGVVQSPRYKIIEKKQPVAFWCNPISGHNTLYWYLQNLGQGPELLIRYENEEAVDDSQLPKDRFSAERLKGVDSTLKIQPAELGDSAVYLCASSSRDLGSYNEQFFGPGTRLTVL.

This clonotype was picked up many times. The gene calls are TRBV20-1 and TRBJ1-1; no clear D gene. Germline V gene data show CDR1 as DFQATT and CDR2 as SNEGSKA (reference sequence). The ends were cut back, 2 bases at V and 0 bases at J, with 7 bases in the middle. This CDR3 spans 13 amino acids. CDR3 region: CSARSGLNTEAFF. Written as DNA, the CDR3 is TGCAGTGCTAGATCGGGATTGAACACTGAAGCTTTCTTT.

This clonotype occurred many times. The chain recombines TRBV6-5 with TRBJ2-7; 7 positions match TRBD2. The CDR3 covers 15 residues. V was clipped by 4 bases and J by 3 bases; unmatched bases: 9. The germline V gene has CDR1 MNHEY and CDR2 SVGAGI. CDR3 sequence reads: CASSSGLGDRYEQYF. The CDR3 DNA sequence: TGTGCCAGCAGTTCCGGACTAGGTGATCGCTACGAGCAGTACTTC.

Concerning this clonotype itself: A read error is likely here: a far larger clone is one base away. The V and J genes are TRBV11-3 and TRBJ2-1, with 7 nucleotides matching TRBD1. With the DNA end fitting TRBJ2-5 better, the J assignment may be wrong. The CDR3 is 16 residues long. CDR1 SGHNT and CDR2 YENEEA come from the germline V gene. The chain's CDR3 is CASSPGDDRDQATQYF. CDR3 bases: TGTGCCAGCAGCCCCGGCGACGACAGGGACCAAGCGACCCAGTACTTC.

This clonotype was recorded many times. The chain uses TRBV24-1 and TRBJ1-1, with D possibly being TRBD1 (6 bases). Germline values: CDR1 KGHDR, CDR2 SFDVKD. Trimming left V 3 bases short and J 10 bases short, with 14 bases between. The length of the CDR3 is 13 residues. CDR3 sequence reads: CATSDLATGTAFF. In DNA, the CDR3 is TGTGCCACCAGTGATCTTGCAACAGGGACAGCTTTCTTT.

This clonotype has at least ten counts. The rearrangement uses TRBV28 and TRBJ1-5, with D possibly matching TRBD1 (6 bases). The CDR3 has 15 residues. Germline V CDR1 and CDR2: MDHEN, SYDVKM. The V end lost 3 bases, the J end lost 4 bases, and 13 bases lay between the germline ends. CDR3 protein: CASSFTGNWNQPQHF. Here the CDR3 DNA reads TGTGCCAGCAGTTTCACAGGGAACTGGAATCAGCCCCAGCATTTT.

The table lists this clonotype with many counts. This chain joins TRBV2 and TRBJ2-1; possibly TRBD2 for D (6 bases). CDR1 SNHLY and CDR2 FYNNEI come from the germline V gene. The CDR3 contains 17 residues. V shed 5 bases and J shed 4 bases, with 21 bases lying between them. The CDR3 is CASSRMRGDLLYNEQFF. CDR3 nucleotide sequence: TGTGCCAGCAGTAGGATGCGCGGGGACCTATTATACAATGAGCAGTTCTTC.

The table lists this clonotype with a few counts. The chain links TRBV7-2 to TRBJ1-2; D is possibly TRBD1 (5 bases). The CDR3 extends over 14 amino acids. Germline CDR1 and CDR2: SGHTA and FQGNSA. With 5 bases removed from V and 8 bases from J, the gap between germline ends came to 18 bases. The CDR3 sequence is CASSPPTVREGYTF. The CDR3 coding sequence is TGTGCCAGCAGCCCCCCGACAGTTCGAGAAGGCTACACCTTC. The full variable domain, in which reference TRBV7-2 and TRBJ1-2 provide the parts outside the CDR3, is GAGVSQSPSNKVTEKGKDVELRCDPISGHTALYWYRQSLGQGLEFLIYFQGNSAPDKSGLPSDRFSAERTGGSVSTLTIQRTQQEDSAVYLCASSPPTVREGYTFGSGTRLTVV.

This clonotype has ten or more counts. The chain couples TRBV6-9 to TRBJ2-7, with 15 positions matching TRBD2. The junction had 11 bases not matched to a gene; V was cut back by 4 bases and J by 7 bases. Per the germline V gene, CDR1 is MNHGY and CDR2 is SVAAGI. The length of the CDR3 is 17 residues. The CDR3 DNA follows: TGTGCCAGCAGTTCGCCGGGACTAGCGGGAGGTTTAGGGGAGCAGTACTTC. It specifies CASSSPGLAGGLGEQYF.

This clonotype was observed at least ten times. The rearrangement joins TRBV20-1 to TRBJ1-1; TRBD1 aligns across 9 bases. The CDR3 extends over 14 amino acids. The V gene's germline CDR1 is DFQATT and CDR2 SNEGSKA (reference sequence). The J segment lost 4 bases and the V segment lost 3 bases, leaving 6 bases of the junction unmatched. The CDR3 sequence is CSASQGTGSTEAFF. The DNA of the CDR3 is TGCAGTGCTAGTCAGGGGACAGGGAGCACTGAAGCTTTCTTT.

This clonotype was seen ten or more times. This chain joins TRBV20-1 and TRBJ1-1; D is ambiguous. CDR1 and CDR2 (germline): DFQATT, SNEGSKA (reference sequence). There are 11 residues in the CDR3. Here the CDR3 reads CRALGNTEAFF. In DNA, the CDR3 is TGCAGGGCACTAGGGAACACTGAAGCTTTCTTT.

The chain recombines TRBV3-1 with TRBJ1-2, with D possibly being TRBD1 (5 bases). CDR3 size: 13 residues. V gave up 3 bases and J gave up 8 bases, with 13 bases separating them. Germline loops: CDR1 LGHDT, CDR2 YNNKEL (reference sequence). CDR3 in DNA: TGTGCCAGCAGCCAGGGGGAGCGGGGCGGCTACACCTTC. Its translation is CASSQGERGGYTF.

Turning to this clonotype: A read error may be the cause here, since a much bigger clone is one base away. The chain links TRBV13 to TRBJ1-1; weak D call: TRBD1 (5 bases). Germline lookup yields CDR1 PRHDT and CDR2 FYEKMQ (reference sequence). The CDR3 has 15 amino acids. V lost 5 bases to trimming and J lost 3 bases, with 16 bases between them. The CDR3 here is CASSPGGTTDTEAFF. In DNA form, the CDR3 reads TGTGCCAGCAGCCCGGGGGGGACGACCGACACTGAAGCTTTCTTT. The entire variable domain, with the rest obtained from reference TRBV13 and TRBJ1-1, is as follows: AAGVIQSPRHLIKEKRETATLKCYPIPRHDTVYWYQQGPGQDPQFLISFYEKMQSDKGSIPDRFSAQQFSDYHSELNMSSLELGDSALYFCASSPGGTTDTEAFFGQGTRLTVV.